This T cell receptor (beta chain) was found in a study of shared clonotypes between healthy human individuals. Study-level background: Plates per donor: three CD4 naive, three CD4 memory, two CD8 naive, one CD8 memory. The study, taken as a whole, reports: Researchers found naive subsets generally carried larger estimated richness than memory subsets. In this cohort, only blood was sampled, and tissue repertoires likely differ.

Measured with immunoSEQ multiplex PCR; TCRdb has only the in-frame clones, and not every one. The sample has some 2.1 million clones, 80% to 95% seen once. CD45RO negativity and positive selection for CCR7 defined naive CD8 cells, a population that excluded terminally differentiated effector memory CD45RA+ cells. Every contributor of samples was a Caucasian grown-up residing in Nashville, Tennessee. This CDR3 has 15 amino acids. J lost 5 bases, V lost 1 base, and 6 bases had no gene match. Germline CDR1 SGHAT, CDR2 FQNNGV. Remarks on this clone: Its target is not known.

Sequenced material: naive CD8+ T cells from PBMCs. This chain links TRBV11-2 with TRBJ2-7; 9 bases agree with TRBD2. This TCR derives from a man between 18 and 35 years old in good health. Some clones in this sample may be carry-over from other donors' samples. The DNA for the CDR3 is TGTGCCAGCAGCTTAGCGGGGGCGGGAGGGAACGAGCAGTACTTC. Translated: CASSLAGAGGNEQYF.